This T cell receptor beta chain stems from a study of T cell repertoires in cytomegalovirus infection. This clonotype was detected a few times. Antigen: not known. The germline gives CDR1 SGHVS, CDR2 FQNEAQ. The CDR3 covers 14 residues. V lost 3 bases and J lost 4, with 9 bases in between. Study-wide points: The study found HLA-C-restricted CMV-specific TCR beta clonotypes dominating the ex vivo response.

MiXCR, run by TCRdb on the reads, gives a single entry per CDR3 protein. Found here are some 940,000 distinct CDR3 sequences, approximately 31% of them singletons; the top ten hold 10% to 15%. This material consisted of cultured CD8+ T cells from PBMCs, taken from culture after CMV antigen stimulation. This clonotype originated in a human donor in good health (CMV status not recorded). Some clones in this sample may be carry-over from other donors' samples. The gene calls are TRBV7-8 and TRBJ1-4, with D unresolved. The CDR3 spells CASSLDFYNEKLFF. The CDR3, as DNA: TGTGCCAGCAGCTTGGACTTTTATAATGAAAAACTGTTTTTT. The full variable domain, completed using reference TRBV7-8 and TRBJ1-4, is GAGVSQSPRYKVAKRGQDVALRCDPISGHVSLFWYQQALGQGPEFLTYFQNEAQLDKSGLPSDRFFAERPEGSVSTLKIQRTQQEDSAVYLCASSLDFYNEKLFFGSGTQLSVL.